This T cell receptor (beta chain) is drawn from a study of regulatory T cells in long-lasting Graves disease. As for this clonotype: Antigen specificity is unknown.

The study, taken as a whole, reports: A greater number of public clonotypes (about 2,900) was shared by persistent patients than by new patients (about 890).

Germline assignment: CDR1 SGDLS and CDR2 YYNGEE. The CDR3 consists of 13 residues. Trimming at V came to 2 bases and at J to 8 bases, leaving 6 bases not matched to a gene. Time point indicated: newly diagnosed GD, antithyroid drugs for less than 3 months. RNA from PBMCs was the source of the TCR library. Xi'an, China, was home to the endocrinology department that provided patients. For TCR beta, libraries came from iRepertoire HTBI primers and Arm-PCR of CDR3 regions. TCRdb re-called the multiplex PCR reads with MiXCR, one entry per CDR3 protein. Of some 560,000 distinct CDR3 sequences in the sample, about 16% were seen once. These data were also filed under a second study, of T cells in Graves' hyperthyroidism and ophthalmopathy. As that study records: A set of HTBI primers served as the primers for a first-round RT-PCR of the TCR CDR3.

V is TRBV9 and J is TRBJ1-1; 7 bases fit TRBD1. The sequenced sample was peripheral blood mononuclear cells (PBMCs), obtained at new diagnosis, from a patient treated with antithyroid drugs. This TCR was sampled from a middle-aged woman with Graves disease. CDR3 in amino acids: CASSVGGTAEAFF. Written as DNA, the CDR3 is TGTGCCAGCAGCGTTGGAGGGACAGCCGAAGCTTTCTTT.